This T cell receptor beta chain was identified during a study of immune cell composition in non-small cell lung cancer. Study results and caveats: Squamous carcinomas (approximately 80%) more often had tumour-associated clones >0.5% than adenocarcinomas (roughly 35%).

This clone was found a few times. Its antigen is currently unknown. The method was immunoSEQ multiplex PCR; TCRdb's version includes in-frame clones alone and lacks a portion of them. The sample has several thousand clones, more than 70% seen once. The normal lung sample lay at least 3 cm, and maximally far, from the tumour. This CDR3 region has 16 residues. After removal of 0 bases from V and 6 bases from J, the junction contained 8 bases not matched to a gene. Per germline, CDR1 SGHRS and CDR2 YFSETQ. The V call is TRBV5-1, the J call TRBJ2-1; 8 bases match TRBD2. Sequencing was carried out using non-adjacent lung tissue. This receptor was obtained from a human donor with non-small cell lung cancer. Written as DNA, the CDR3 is TGCGCCAGCAGCTTGGCCGGGCTAGCGGGTATCAATGAGCAGTTCTTC. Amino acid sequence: CASSLAGLAGINEQFF.